This T cell receptor (beta chain) emerged from a study of CXCR3-negative and CXCR3-positive naive CD8 T cells (dated by TCRdb to the late 2010s). Study-wide context: In total, about 150 million TRB reads were obtained, or roughly 1.5 +/- 0.3 million reads per library. The diversity and physicochemical repertoire analyses included 11 donors pooled from two independent experiments. TRBV-TRBJ cluster analysis included naive subsets from several donors and memory cells from 3 donors.

Findings and caveats that apply to the study as a whole: Within the same donor, TRBV-TRBJ usage looked similar between naive CXCR3-negative and CXCR3-positive cells, but memory cells had distinct patterns. Because CXCR3 expression was partially decreased after cryopreservation, freshly isolated PBMCs were used for most assays. Because surface CD5, which is linked to self-reactivity in mice, was comparable between the naive subsets, TCR interaction strength was also inferred from TRB CDR3 physicochemical properties. Both naive subsets had comparably high repertoire diversity, while memory CD8+ T cells had much lower repertoire diversity.

Each CD8+ T cell subset was flow-sorted in triplicate, with some 300,000 cells per subset placed directly into RLT lysis buffer. Using standard density gradient centrifugation, peripheral blood mononuclear cells were isolated from buffy coats. Total RNA was extracted from sorted cells using an RNeasy Mini Kit. As concerns this clonotype: The target of this receptor is not known.

From cysteine to phenylalanine, the CDR3 is 16 amino acids long. The coding DNA is unavailable. Looking up the germline V gene (reference sequence) yields CDR1 MNHEY and CDR2 SMNVEV. The sequencer was a NextSeq 550. The Human TCR Profiling Kit (MiLaboratory) was used to make UMI-labeled 5' RACE TRB cDNA libraries. cDNA synthesis used the entire amount of extracted RNA, and PCR amplification then used the entire amount of cDNA produced. The libraries were made side by side, with each library going through the same number of PCR cycles. From the authors' description of their analysis: About 50,000 +/- 10,000 unique UMI-labeled TRB cDNA molecules per library were extracted with MIGEC and MiXCR, with at least two reads per UMI required. On average, roughly 40,000 +/- 10,000 functional in-frame TRB CDR3 nucleotide clonotypes lacking stop codons were found per library. After each sample was downsampled to 5000 UMI-labeled TRB molecules, VDJtools was used to calculate diversity metrics such as normalized Shannon-Wiener and Chao1. VDJtools was used to calculate clonotype-size-weighted physicochemical properties of the central five CDR3 residues, namely interaction energy, strength, volume and Kidera factor 4. TCRdb reprocessed the reads, reporting each CDR3 protein sequence once and no DNA. Here the V and J calls rest on TCRdb's processing, not on the authors' analysis. This sample's listing comprises about 56,000 distinct CDR3 sequences. The ten top clones hold 20% to 25% of the sample.

The sequence was collected from a human donor in good health. Some clones in this sample may be carry-over from other donors' samples. The sequenced sample was memory CD8+ T cells from blood. The cell subset or site label here, explained by the study, means: conventional CD8+ memory T cells (TMEM), sorted as controls. In this chain, TRBV27 is recombined with TRBJ2-7; the D call of TRBD1 rests on TCRdb alone, since no DNA is present to check it. The CDR3 region: CASSLVGTGGPLEQYF.